What follows are 32 T cell receptor beta chains derived from one specimen sequenced in a study of blood T cells in healthy people across ages. Sample-barcoded 5' priming and a J-beta primer mix drove a second PCR of about 7 to 12 cycles. A single record per CDR3 protein comes from TCRdb applying MiXCR to the 5' RACE reads. This sample has 1.4 million to 1.5 million distinct CDR3 sequences, with 42% found just once. Sequenced: blood. The source of these receptors is a woman aged 18-29 years in good health.

The rearrangement links TRBV12-3 or TRBV12-4 to TRBJ1-2, with 8 positions matching TRBD1. The CDR3 spans 13 residues. V lost 7 bases and J lost 8; bases outside the gene matches: 9. The CDR3 bases are TGTGCCAGCACCTTGACAGGGGAGCGGGGCTACACCTTC. This codes for CASTLTGERGYTF.

This clonotype has a handful of counts. The chain employs TRBV6-5 and TRBJ1-6, with no clear D. V shed 7 bases and J shed 2 bases, with 12 bases lying between them. Per germline, CDR1 MNHEY and CDR2 SVGAGI. This CDR3 region has 15 residues. The CDR3: CASTRDHPYNSPLHF. The CDR3, as DNA: TGTGCCAGCACTAGAGACCACCCCTATAATTCACCCCTCCACTTT.

This chain joins TRBV29-1 and TRBJ2-7; a weak D match, TRBD2 (5 bases). This CDR3 region has 13 residues. Trimming took 4 bases from V and 3 from J, leaving 13 bases between them. CDR1 and CDR2 (germline): SQVTM, ANQGSEA. CDR3 nucleotides: TGCAGCGTTGCGAAGGGAGTAGGCTACGAGCAGTACTTC. The encoded protein is CSVAKGVGYEQYF.

The rearrangement uses TRBV6-1 and TRBJ2-5; the D call may be TRBD1 or TRBD2 (7 bases each). The V and J ends lost 5 bases and 11 bases respectively, with 21 bases between them. The CDR3 is made up of 14 amino acids. Germline CDR1 and CDR2: MNHNS and SASEGT. The chain's CDR3 is CASSREGAYNEQYF. The CDR3 nucleotides read TGTGCCAGCAGTAGGGAGGGGGCCTACAATGAGCAGTACTTC.

The rearrangement links TRBV10-3 to TRBJ1-1; D ambiguous. Trimming removed 5 bases at V and 4 bases at J, with 11 bases between. The V gene's germline CDR1 is ENHRY and CDR2 SYGVKD. The CDR3 totals 13 residues. This chain's CDR3 is CAISKVAGTEAFF. CDR3 DNA: TGTGCCATCAGTAAAGTAGCGGGCACTGAAGCTTTCTTT.

This clonotype has just one count. The chain uses TRBV5-1 and TRBJ1-2; possible D gene TRBD1, 6 bases. V was shortened by 0 bases and J by 3 bases, with 15 bases between the two germline ends. Germline CDR1 is SGHRS and CDR2 is YFSETQ. CDR3 length equals 16 residues. The CDR3 DNA follows: TGCGCCAGCAGCTTGGTGGCGGGGGCAAGGGACTATGGCTACACCTTC. This gives the protein CASSLVAGARDYGYTF.

This chain joins TRBV4-2 and TRBJ2-1; unclear D gene. In germline, CDR1 is LGHNA, CDR2 YNFKEQ. The CDR3 is made up of 17 amino acids. The V and J ends lost 0 bases and 1 base respectively, with 13 bases between them. CDR3 nucleotides: TGTGCCAGCAGCCAAGATCGGGCAAGTCCTTCCTACAATGAGCAGTTCTTC. Amino acids: CASSQDRASPSYNEQFF.

This clonotype was seen more than once but under ten times. The genes are TRBV29-1 and TRBJ2-1, with unresolved D. V was cut by 1 base and J by 0 bases, with 13 bases left in between. CDR1 SQVTM and CDR2 ANQGSEA come from the germline V gene. CDR3 length: 16 amino acids. As DNA, the CDR3 is TGCAGCGTTGAAGGCTTTCAGGCAAGCTCCTACAATGAGCAGTTCTTC. Translating it yields CSVEGFQASSYNEQFF.

The chain couples TRBV7-2 to TRBJ2-5; D ambiguous. This CDR3 contains 12 residues. V was trimmed by 4 bases and J by 5 bases, leaving 8 bases between them. Germline V CDR1 and CDR2: SGHTA, FQGNSA. CDR3 region: CASSWVGETQYF. CDR3 DNA: TGTGCCAGCAGCTGGGTAGGGGAGACCCAGTACTTC.

This clonotype was recorded a few times. V usage is TRBV2 and J usage is TRBJ2-3; D is perhaps TRBD1 (5 bases). Trimming shortened V by 9 bases and J by 1 base, and 17 bases separated the two germline ends. The CDR3 is made up of 15 amino acids. Germline V gene lookup returns CDR1 SNHLY and CDR2 FYNNEI. The CDR3 coding sequence is TGTGCCAGAACACTCGACAGTCCTGGCACAGATACGCAGTATTTT. Translated, it gives CARTLDSPGTDTQYF.

The V and J genes are TRBV28 and TRBJ2-5; 12 nucleotides align to TRBD2. Trimming took 11 bases from V and 11 from J; bases not matched to a gene: 15. Germline V gene data show CDR1 as MDHEN and CDR2 as SYDVKM. The CDR3 consists of 14 residues. In DNA, the CDR3 is TGTGCCGCCCGGACTAGCGGGATCAGCGATGAGCAGTACTTC. Its translation: CAARTSGISDEQYF. The entire variable domain, with the rest obtained from reference TRBV28 and TRBJ2-5, is as follows: DVKVTQSSRYLVKRTGEKVFLECVQDMDHENMFWYRQDPGLGLRLIYFSYDVKMKEKGDIPEGYSVSREKKERFSLILESASTNQTSMYLCAARTSGISDEQYFGPGTRLLVL.

This clonotype was counted only a few times. V gene TRBV29-1 combines with J gene TRBJ2-3; 8 nucleotides agree with TRBD2. The J segment lost 3 bases and the V segment lost 8 bases, leaving 13 bases of the junction unmatched. The CDR3 is made up of 15 amino acids. Germline loops: CDR1 SQVTM, CDR2 ANQGSEA. CDR3 sequence reads: CSIGLQREITDTQYF. DNA of the CDR3: TGCAGCATTGGACTACAGCGGGAGATAACAGATACGCAGTATTTT.

This clonotype has a handful of counts. The chain couples TRBV5-4 to TRBJ2-1, with 11 nucleotides matching TRBD1. Losses at the gene ends were 4 bases for V and 7 bases for J; bases not matched to a gene: 10. This CDR3 contains 16 residues. CDR1 and CDR2 from the germline V gene are SGHNT and YYREEE (reference sequence). The CDR3 nucleotides are TGTGCCAGCAGCCGGGGGGGGACAGGGGGATTTAATGAGCAGTTCTTC. Translation gives CASSRGGTGGFNEQFF.

This clonotype was seen a few times. The rearrangement joins TRBV20-1 to TRBJ2-3; 11 nucleotides align to TRBD2. Germline values: CDR1 DFQATT, CDR2 SNEGSKA (reference sequence). After removal of 2 bases from V and 1 base from J, the junction contained 2 bases not matched to a gene. The CDR3 totals 15 residues. The CDR3 bases are TGCAGTGCTAGACTACTAGCGGGGGGCACAGATACGCAGTATTTT. Its protein product is CSARLLAGGTDTQYF.

This clonotype has only a few counts. The CDR3 sequence is CSARGGQGYGYTF. Here the CDR3 DNA reads TGCAGTGCTAGAGGGGGACAAGGTTATGGCTACACCTTC. V usage is TRBV20-1 and J usage is TRBJ1-2; D might be TRBD1 (6 bases). This CDR3 is 13 amino acids long. From germline, CDR1 is DFQATT and CDR2 SNEGSKA (reference sequence). The germline V and J ends were trimmed by 1 base and 5 bases, with 11 bases remaining between them.

The gene calls are TRBV7-9 and TRBJ1-1; a possible D gene is TRBD1 (6 bases). In germline, CDR1 is SEHNR, CDR2 FQNEAQ (reference sequence). Trimming left V 0 bases short and J 6 bases short, with 14 bases between. The CDR3 spans 15 residues. The CDR3 DNA reads TGTGCCAGCAGCTTAGCCACAGGGATGAGGGCTGAAGCTTTCTTT. It specifies CASSLATGMRAEAFF.

This clonotype was detected ten times or more. CDR3 nucleotides: TGCAGCGCGCTTTTCCGGGACGAGCAGTACTTC. It translates to CSALFRDEQYF. V gene TRBV29-1 combines with J gene TRBJ2-7; no clear D gene. The CDR3 totals 11 residues. Germline assignment: CDR1 SQVTM and CDR2 ANQGSEA. V shed 7 bases and J shed 5 bases, with 12 bases lying between them.

This chain connects TRBV5-1 to TRBJ1-2, with D possibly TRBD1 on 5 matching bases. The germline CDR1 and CDR2 sequences are SGHRS and YFSETQ. The germline V and J ends were trimmed by 3 bases and 5 bases, with 17 bases remaining between them. This CDR3 has 15 residues. CDR3 in amino acids: CASSWGATASYGYTF. The CDR3 DNA follows: TGCGCCAGCAGCTGGGGCGCGACAGCCTCTTATGGCTACACCTTC.

This chain joins TRBV4-1 and TRBJ2-1; 7 positions agree with TRBD2. Per germline, CDR1 MGHRA and CDR2 YSYEKL. The CDR3 loop spans 14 amino acids. Trimming took 1 base from V and 12 from J; bases not matched to a gene: 9. The CDR3 sequence is CASSQVGSGKGQFF. In DNA, the CDR3 is TGCGCCAGCAGCCAAGTAGGCAGCGGGAAGGGGCAGTTCTTC.

This clonotype was counted at least ten times. The V gene is TRBV10-3, the J gene TRBJ1-2; perhaps TRBD1 as D (5 bases). Germline CDR1 ENHRY, CDR2 SYGVKD. The CDR3 consists of 12 residues. V gave up 5 bases and J gave up 3 bases, with 7 bases separating them. CDR3 residues: CAISPGDYGYTF. CDR3 DNA sequence: TGTGCCATCAGTCCGGGGGACTATGGCTACACCTTC.

The chain uses TRBV5-1 and TRBJ1-5; TRBD1 might be the D (5 bases). The CDR3 covers 15 residues. Germline CDR1 SGHRS, CDR2 YFSETQ. V lost 4 bases, J lost 3 bases, and 14 bases lay in between. The CDR3 sequence is CASSEGDGFNQPQHF. DNA of the CDR3: TGCGCCAGCAGCGAAGGGGACGGATTCAATCAGCCCCAGCATTTT.

The chain recombines TRBV11-2 with TRBJ1-6; TRBD1 is a possible D gene (5 bases). The germline CDR1 and CDR2 sequences are SGHAT and FQNNGV. This CDR3 has 17 amino acids. Trimming removed 5 bases from V and 7 bases from J, with 21 bases in between. The CDR3 DNA is TGTGCCAGCAGCCGGGGGACGGCTAGGGCGTGGAATTCACCCCTCCACTTT. Residues: CASSRGTARAWNSPLHF.

The chain combines TRBV15 with TRBJ1-5; tentatively, D is TRBD1 (6 bases). V was trimmed by 1 base and J by 0 bases, leaving 16 bases between them. The CDR3 runs 18 residues. Looked up from germline, CDR1 is LNHNV and CDR2 is YYDKDF (reference sequence). The CDR3 protein is CATSRAGGGLYSNQPQHF. The DNA of the CDR3 is TGTGCCACCAGCAGAGCCGGAGGGGGACTCTATAGCAATCAGCCCCAGCATTTT. The whole variable domain, filled in from reference TRBV15 and TRBJ1-5, reads DAMVIQNPRYQVTQFGKPVTLSCSQTLNHNVMYWYQQKSSQAPKLLFHYYDKDFNNEADTPDNFQSRRPNTSFCFLDIRSPGLGDTAMYLCATSRAGGGLYSNQPQHFGDGTRLSIL.

This clonotype was detected a few times. This chain uses TRBV6-1 with TRBJ1-2; D uncertain. This CDR3 region has 13 residues. Trimming stripped 5 bases from V and 6 bases from J, with 13 bases between. Germline V gene sequence: CDR1 MNHNS, CDR2 SASEGT. The CDR3: CASSRTLAHGYTF. The CDR3 DNA reads as TGTGCCAGCAGTAGGACCCTCGCCCATGGCTACACCTTC.

The chain carries TRBV27 and TRBJ2-1, with D uncertain. The CDR3 is 15 residues long. The ends were cut back, 1 base at V and 6 bases at J, with 13 bases in the middle. Germline values: CDR1 MNHEY, CDR2 SMNVEV (reference sequence). CDR3 sequence: CASSLLAHGSNEQFF. CDR3 sequence (DNA): TGTGCCAGCAGTTTATTGGCGCACGGTAGCAATGAGCAGTTCTTC.

This clonotype was seen more than once but under ten times. The chain combines TRBV11-1 with TRBJ1-6; D ambiguous. Germline CDR1 reads SGHAT; CDR2 reads FQDESV (reference sequence). V lost 5 bases to trimming and J lost 4 bases, with 9 bases between them. The CDR3 sequence is 14 residues long. CDR3 in amino acids: CASSMNGYNSPLHF. The CDR3 DNA sequence: TGTGCCAGCAGCATGAACGGGTATAATTCACCCCTCCACTTT. The variable domain in full, completed from reference TRBV11-1 and TRBJ1-6, reads EAEVAQSPRYKITEKSQAVAFWCDPISGHATLYWYRQILGQGPELLVQFQDESVVDDSQLPKDRFSAERLKGVDSTLKIQPAELGDSAMYLCASSMNGYNSPLHFGNGTRLTVT.

This clonotype was recorded a few times. The chain couples TRBV6-1 to TRBJ1-2; D is possibly TRBD1 (5 bases). This CDR3 region has 13 residues. V was pared by 7 bases and J by 4 bases, with 13 bases between. From germline, CDR1 is MNHNS and CDR2 SASEGT. This CDR3 is CASTPGRGYGYTF. The CDR3 DNA sequence: TGTGCCAGCACCCCGGGGAGGGGCTATGGCTACACCTTC.

CDR3 coding DNA: TGTGCCAGCAGCGCGTATAGCGGGAGCTCGAGGGCCGTGATCTACGAGCAGTACTTC. It encodes CASSAYSGSSRAVIYEQYF. This sequence joins TRBV7-8 and TRBJ2-4; TRBD2 matches 9 bases. The J call is doubtful: the DNA matches TRBJ2-7 better. Per germline, CDR1 SGHVS and CDR2 FQNEAQ. This CDR3 contains 19 residues.

In its sample, this clonotype was seen a few times. The CDR3 is CASSLGSGGRVETQYF. DNA for the CDR3: TGCGCCAGCAGCTTGGGTAGCGGGGGAAGAGTGGAGACCCAGTACTTC. This chain links TRBV5-1 with TRBJ2-5, with 9 nucleotides matching TRBD2. The CDR3 is 16 amino acids. J lost 5 bases, V lost 0 bases, and 8 bases had no gene match. Germline V CDR1 and CDR2: SGHRS, YFSETQ.

The CDR3 DNA reads as TGCAGCGTCAACAGGGAGAACACTGAAGCTTTCTTT. It encodes CSVNRENTEAFF. The V gene is TRBV29-1, the J gene TRBJ1-1; D might be TRBD1 (6 bases). Between the trimmed V and J ends, which lost 6 bases and 1 base, there was a span of 9 bases. CDR1 and CDR2 (germline): SQVTM, ANQGSEA. The CDR3 extends over 12 amino acids.

The chain links TRBV19 to TRBJ2-1, with D unclear. V dropped 6 bases and J dropped 13 bases, with 16 bases sitting between them. CDR1 is LNHDA, CDR2 SQIVND, per germline (reference sequence). The CDR3 loop spans 12 amino acids. CDR3 nucleotides: TGTGCCAGTAGGGACCCGGGCACCCTCCAGTTCTTC. Translating gives CASRDPGTLQFF.

This clonotype was seen at least ten times. The chain combines TRBV10-3 with TRBJ2-5; no clear D gene. Germline loops: CDR1 ENHRY, CDR2 SYGVKD. The V end was cut by 3 bases, the J end by 1 base, with 9 bases between. The CDR3 length is 14 residues. The CDR3 sequence: CAISETATQETQYF. CDR3 DNA: TGTGCCATCAGTGAAACTGCCACCCAAGAGACCCAGTACTTC.